This TCR beta chain was identified in a study of identifying expanded T cells in peripheral blood. Worth noting for this clone: Its antigen remains unknown.

During the collection period, no donor immune events like infections were recorded. Here immunoSEQ multiplex PCR was the method, and the copy in TCRdb shows in-frame clones only, minus some. Of roughly 100,000 clones listed, about 91% are singletons. The study's findings and limits: Across healthy donors, higher total template counts meant significantly greater approximately two-week count variance.

The ends were cut back, 5 bases at V and 6 bases at J, with 17 bases in the middle. The germline gives CDR1 SGHTA, CDR2 FQGTGA. The CDR3 totals 14 residues. The sequenced material came from blood. The chain employs TRBV7-3 and TRBJ2-7; possible D gene TRBD2, 6 bases. This clonotype was sampled from a person aged 18 to 75 in good health. This chain's CDR3 is CASSAGAGIPEQYF. The CDR3 nucleotides are TGTGCCAGCAGCGCCGGAGCGGGTATCCCCGAGCAGTACTTC.